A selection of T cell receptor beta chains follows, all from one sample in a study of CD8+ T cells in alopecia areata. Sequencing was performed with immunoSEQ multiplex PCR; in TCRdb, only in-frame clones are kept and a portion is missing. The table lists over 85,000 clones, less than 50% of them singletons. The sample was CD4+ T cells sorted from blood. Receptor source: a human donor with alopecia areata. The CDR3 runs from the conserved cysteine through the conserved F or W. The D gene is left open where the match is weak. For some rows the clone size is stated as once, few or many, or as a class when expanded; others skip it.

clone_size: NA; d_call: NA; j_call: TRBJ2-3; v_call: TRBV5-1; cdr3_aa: CASSFAGMGSTDTQYF; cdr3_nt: TGCGCCAGCAGCTTTGCAGGGATGGGGAGCACAGATACGCAGTATTTT
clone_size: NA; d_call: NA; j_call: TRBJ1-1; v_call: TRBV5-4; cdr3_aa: CASSLALANTEAFF; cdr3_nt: TGTGCCAGCAGCTTGGCCTTGGCGAACACTGAAGCTTTCTTT
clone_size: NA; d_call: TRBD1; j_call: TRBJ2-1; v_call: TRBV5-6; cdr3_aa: CASSWGQRYNEQFF; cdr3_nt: TGTGCCAGCAGCTGGGGACAGCGCTACAATGAGCAGTTCTTC
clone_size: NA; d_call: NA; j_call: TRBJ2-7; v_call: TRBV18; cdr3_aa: CASSPLRQGLYEQYF; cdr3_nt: TGTGCCAGCTCACCTTTGCGGCAGGGGTTATACGAGCAGTACTTC
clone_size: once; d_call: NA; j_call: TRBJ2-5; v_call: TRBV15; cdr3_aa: CATSRGNLEETQYF; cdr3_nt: TGTGCCACCAGCAGAGGAAATCTGGAAGAGACCCAGTACTTC
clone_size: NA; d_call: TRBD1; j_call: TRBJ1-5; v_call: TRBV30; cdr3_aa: CAWDTGQGVGQPQHF; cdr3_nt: TGTGCCTGGGACACGGGACAGGGAGTCGGGCAGCCCCAGCATTTT
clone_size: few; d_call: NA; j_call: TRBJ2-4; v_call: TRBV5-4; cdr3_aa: CASSSASLAKNIQYF; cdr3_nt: TGTGCCAGCAGCTCTGCCAGCCTAGCCAAAAACATTCAGTACTTC
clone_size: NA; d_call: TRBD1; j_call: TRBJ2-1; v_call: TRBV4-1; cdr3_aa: CASSQKGQPFYGEQFF; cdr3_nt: TGCGCCAGCAGCCAGAAGGGACAGCCATTCTATGGTGAGCAGTTCTTC
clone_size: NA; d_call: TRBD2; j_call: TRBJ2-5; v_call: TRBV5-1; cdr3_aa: CASSSSGGDQETQYF; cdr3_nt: TGCGCCAGCAGCTCTAGCGGGGGGGACCAAGAGACCCAGTACTTC
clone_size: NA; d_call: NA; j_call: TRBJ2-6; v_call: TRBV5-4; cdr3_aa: CASSLDALPGANVLTF; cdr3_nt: TGTGCCAGCAGCTTGGATGCTCTCCCTGGGGCCAACGTCCTGACTTTC
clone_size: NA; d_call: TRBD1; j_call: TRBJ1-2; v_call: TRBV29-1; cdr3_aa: CSGWDRGLYGYTF; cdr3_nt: TGCAGCGGATGGGACAGGGGGCTCTATGGCTACACCTTC
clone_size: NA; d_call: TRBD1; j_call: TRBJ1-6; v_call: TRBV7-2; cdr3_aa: CASSLPGGYNSPLHF; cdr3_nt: TGTGCCAGCAGCTTACCAGGGGGTTACAATTCACCCCTCCACTTT
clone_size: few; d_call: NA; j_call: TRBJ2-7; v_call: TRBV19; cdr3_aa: CASSPWPGEQYF; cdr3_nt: TGTGCCAGTAGTCCCTGGCCCGGGGAGCAGTACTTC
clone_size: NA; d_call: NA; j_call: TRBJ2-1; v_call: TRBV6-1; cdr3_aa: CASSGGLWHEQFF; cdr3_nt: TGTGCCAGCAGCGGGGGTCTTTGGCATGAGCAGTTCTTC
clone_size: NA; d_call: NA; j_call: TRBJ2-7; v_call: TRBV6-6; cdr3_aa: CASSYMVDYEQYF; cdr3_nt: TGTGCCAGCAGTTACATGGTGGACTACGAGCAGTACTTC
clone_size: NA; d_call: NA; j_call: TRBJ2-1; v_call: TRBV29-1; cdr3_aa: CSVGQASEQFF; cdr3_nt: TGCAGCGTTGGGCAAGCGAGTGAGCAGTTCTTC
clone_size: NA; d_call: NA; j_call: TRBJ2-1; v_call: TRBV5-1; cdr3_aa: CASSLRGTASSYNEQFF; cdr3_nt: TGCGCCAGCAGCTTGCGCGGAACCGCCAGCTCCTACAATGAGCAGTTCTTC
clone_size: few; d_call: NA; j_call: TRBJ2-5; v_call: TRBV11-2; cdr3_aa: CASSLGFQGGETQYF; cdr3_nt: TGTGCCAGCAGCTTAGGTTTCCAGGGTGGGGAGACCCAGTACTTC
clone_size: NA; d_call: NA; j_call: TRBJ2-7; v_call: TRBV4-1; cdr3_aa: CASSQAGGRSYEQYF; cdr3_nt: TGCGCCAGCAGCCAAGCCGGAGGGCGCTCCTACGAGCAGTACTTC
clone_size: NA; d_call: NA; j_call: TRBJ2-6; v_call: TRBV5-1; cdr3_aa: CASSTVPGANVLTF; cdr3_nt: TGCGCCAGCAGCACCGTCCCAGGGGCCAACGTCCTGACTTTC
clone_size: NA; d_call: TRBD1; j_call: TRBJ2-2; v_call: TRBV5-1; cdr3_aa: CASSLKDRGRGGELFF; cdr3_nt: TGCGCCAGCAGCCTAAAAGACAGGGGGCGAGGCGGGGAGCTGTTTTTT
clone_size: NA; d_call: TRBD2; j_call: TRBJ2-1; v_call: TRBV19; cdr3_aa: CASNIAGLYNEQFF; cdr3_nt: TGTGCCAGTAATATAGCGGGGCTTTACAATGAGCAGTTCTTC
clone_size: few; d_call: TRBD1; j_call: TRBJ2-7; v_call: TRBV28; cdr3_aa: CASGLGDRPYEQYF; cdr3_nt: TGTGCCAGCGGGCTAGGGGACAGACCCTACGAGCAGTACTTC
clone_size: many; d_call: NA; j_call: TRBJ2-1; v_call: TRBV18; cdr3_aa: CASSPEYNEQFF; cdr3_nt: TGTGCCAGCTCACCCGAATACAATGAGCAGTTCTTC
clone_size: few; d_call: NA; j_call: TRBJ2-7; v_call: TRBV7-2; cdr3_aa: CASSLTGSSYEQYF; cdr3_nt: TGTGCCAGCAGCTTAACAGGGTCGAGCTACGAGCAGTACTTC
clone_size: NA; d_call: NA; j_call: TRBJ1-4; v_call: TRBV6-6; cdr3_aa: CASSSRSEVEKLFF; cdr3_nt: TGTGCCAGCAGTTCCCGGTCCGAGGTCGAAAAACTGTTTTTT
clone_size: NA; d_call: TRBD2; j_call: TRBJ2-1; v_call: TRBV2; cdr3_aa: CASSRSGRLPGNEQFF; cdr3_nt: TGTGCAAGTTCACGAAGCGGGAGACTGCCTGGTAATGAGCAGTTCTTC
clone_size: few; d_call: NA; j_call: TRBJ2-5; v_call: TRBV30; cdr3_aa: CAWSRGRETQYF; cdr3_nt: TGTGCCTGGAGTCGGGGAAGAGAGACCCAGTACTTC
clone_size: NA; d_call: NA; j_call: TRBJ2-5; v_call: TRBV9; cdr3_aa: CASSVAPGQETQYF; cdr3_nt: TGTGCCAGCAGCGTAGCTCCGGGCCAAGAGACCCAGTACTTC
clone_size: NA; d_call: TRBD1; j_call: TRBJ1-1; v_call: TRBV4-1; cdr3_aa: CASSQGTGRGTEAFF; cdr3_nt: TGCGCCAGCAGCCAAGGGACAGGGCGGGGCACTGAAGCTTTCTTT
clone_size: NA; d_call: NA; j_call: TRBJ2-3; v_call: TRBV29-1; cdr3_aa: CSGTGQALGTYTDTQYF; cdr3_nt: TGCAGCGGGACTGGACAGGCTTTGGGGACTTACACAGATACGCAGTATTTT
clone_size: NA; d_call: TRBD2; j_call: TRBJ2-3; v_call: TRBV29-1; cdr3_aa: CSAGGLAVVTDTQYF; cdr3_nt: TGCAGCGCTGGGGGACTAGCGGTGGTCACAGATACGCAGTATTTT
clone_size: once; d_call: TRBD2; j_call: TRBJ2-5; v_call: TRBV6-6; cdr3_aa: CASSPGTGAGETQYF; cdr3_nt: TGTGCCAGCAGTCCTGGGACCGGAGCGGGGGAGACCCAGTACTTC
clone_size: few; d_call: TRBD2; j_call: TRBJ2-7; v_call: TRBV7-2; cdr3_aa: CASSSGLAGGPEQYF; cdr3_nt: TGTGCCAGCAGCTCGGGACTAGCGGGGGGTCCAGAGCAGTACTTC
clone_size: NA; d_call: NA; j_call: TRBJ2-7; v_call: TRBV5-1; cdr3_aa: CASSNGGGHEQYF; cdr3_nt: TGCGCCAGCAGCAACGGAGGGGGCCACGAGCAGTACTTC
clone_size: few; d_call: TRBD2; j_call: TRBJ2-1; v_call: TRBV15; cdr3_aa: CATSRDRSGRPDGEQFF; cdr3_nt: TGTGCCACCAGCAGAGATAGGAGCGGGAGGCCGGACGGTGAGCAGTTCTTC
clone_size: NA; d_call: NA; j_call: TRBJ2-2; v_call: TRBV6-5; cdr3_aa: CASSYVSPRTGELFF; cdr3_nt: TGTGCCAGCAGTTATGTCTCTCCTAGGACCGGGGAGCTGTTTTTT
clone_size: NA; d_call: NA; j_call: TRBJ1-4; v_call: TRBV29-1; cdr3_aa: CSGGLRSDGNEKLFF; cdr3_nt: TGCAGCGGAGGGTTAAGATCGGATGGAAATGAAAAACTGTTTTTT
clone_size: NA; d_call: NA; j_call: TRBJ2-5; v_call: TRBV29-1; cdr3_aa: CSVEVPRAGSETQYF; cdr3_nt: TGCAGCGTTGAAGTACCGCGGGCGGGGAGTGAGACCCAGTACTTC
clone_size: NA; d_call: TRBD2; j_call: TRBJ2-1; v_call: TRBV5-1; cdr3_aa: CASSSDPAGIRNEQFF; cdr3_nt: TGCGCCAGCAGCTCCGATCCAGCGGGGATTCGCAATGAGCAGTTCTTC
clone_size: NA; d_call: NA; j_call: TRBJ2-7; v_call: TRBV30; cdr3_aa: CAWRAVYEQYF; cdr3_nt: TGTGCCTGGAGGGCGGTCTACGAGCAGTACTTC
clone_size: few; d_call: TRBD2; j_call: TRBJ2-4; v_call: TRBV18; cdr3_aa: CASSGREEAKNIQYF; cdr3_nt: TGTGCCAGCTCGGGTCGGGAGGAGGCCAAAAACATTCAGTACTTC
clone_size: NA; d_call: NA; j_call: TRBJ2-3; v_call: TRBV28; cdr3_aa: CASSEQVTQYF; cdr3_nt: TGTGCCAGCAGTGAACAGGTTACGCAGTATTTT
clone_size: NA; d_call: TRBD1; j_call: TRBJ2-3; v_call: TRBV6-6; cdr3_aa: CASRYGQATDTQYF; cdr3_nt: TGTGCCAGCCGATACGGACAGGCCACAGATACGCAGTATTTT
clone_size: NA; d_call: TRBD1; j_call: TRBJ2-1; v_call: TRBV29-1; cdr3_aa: CSVDIRDRGNEQFF; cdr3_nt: TGCAGCGTTGACATCCGGGACAGGGGTAATGAGCAGTTCTTC
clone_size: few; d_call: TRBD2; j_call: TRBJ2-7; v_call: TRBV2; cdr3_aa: CASAGGAGKQYF; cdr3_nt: TGTGCCAGCGCGGGAGGTGCGGGGAAGCAGTACTTC
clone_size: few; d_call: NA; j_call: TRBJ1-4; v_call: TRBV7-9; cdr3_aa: CASSLKGVSNEKLFF; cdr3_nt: TGTGCCAGCAGCTTAAAGGGGGTTTCTAATGAAAAACTGTTTTTT